Below, 2 T cell receptor beta chains from the same sample are listed, as sequenced in a study of blood T cell repertoires in COVID-19. Profiling relied on immunoSEQ multiplex PCR, and the TCRdb table lists in-frame clones only, not all of them. The table lists about 150,000 clones, roughly 88% of them singletons. Sequencing was performed on peripheral blood. These receptors were taken from a man aged 55 to 70 with COVID-19, enrolled during active disease.

The V call is TRBV19, the J call TRBJ2-7; 12 bases line up with TRBD2. CDR3 size: 16 residues. Germline V gene data show CDR1 as LNHDA and CDR2 as SQIVND (reference sequence). The V segment lost 4 bases and the J segment 0 bases; nucleotides outside the gene matches: 4. As DNA, the CDR3 is TGTGCCAGTAGTACCTCGACTAGCGGGGGCTCCTACGAGCAGTACTTC. Translation gives CASSTSTSGGSYEQYF. The full variable domain, with the rest looked up from reference TRBV19 and TRBJ2-7, is DGGITQSPKYLFRKEGQNVTLSCEQNLNHDAMYWYRQDPGQGLRLIYYSQIVNDFQKGDIAEGYSVSREKKESFPLTVTSAQKNPTAFYLCASSTSTSGGSYEQYFGPGTRLTVT.

The gene calls are TRBV19 and TRBJ1-1, with D possibly matching TRBD1 (5 bases). Trimming removed 5 bases from V and 6 bases from J, with 19 bases in between. The CDR3 sequence is 15 residues long. The V gene's germline CDR1 is LNHDA and CDR2 SQIVND (reference sequence). The CDR3 protein is CASSLSDRPRAEAFF. The CDR3 DNA reads as TGTGCCAGTAGTTTAAGCGACAGACCGCGAGCTGAAGCTTTCTTT.